These T cell receptor beta chains were read from a single sample in a study of T cells after yellow fever vaccination. Each CDR3 protein is one row after TCRdb ran MiXCR on the 5' RACE reads. The table has fewer than 650,000 distinct CDR3 sequences, 21% seen once; the top ten hold around 16%. The sample consisted of PBMCs, taken about 21 days after the first yellow fever vaccination. The origin of the receptors is a young man who received the YFV17D yellow fever vaccine. Both conserved end residues are part of each CDR3. A D gene is named only where the DNA matches it firmly. A row's size may be missing; if present it is once, few, many or a size class.

cdr3_length | clone_size | j_call | v_call | d_call | cdr3_aa | cdr3_nt
14 | . | TRBJ2-7 | TRBV15 | . | CATSGPGLSYEQYF | TGTGCCACCAGCGGACCGGGACTGTCCTACGAGCAGTACTTC
14 | . | TRBJ2-7 | TRBV10-2 | TRBD1 | CASRVVTGAYEQYF | TGCGCCAGCAGGGTAGTGACAGGGGCCTACGAGCAGTACTTC
17 | . | TRBJ2-1 | TRBV10-2 | . | CASSALEGYRGANEQFF | TGCGCCAGCAGTGCCCTCGAGGGCTACCGAGGGGCAAATGAGCAGTTCTTC
14 | many | TRBJ2-1 | TRBV5-1 | TRBD2 | CASSFLAGDNEQFF | TGCGCCAGCAGCTTCCTAGCGGGGGACAATGAGCAGTTCTTC
16 | . | TRBJ2-1 | TRBV5-5 | . | CASSFLIHRPYNEQFF | TGTGCCAGCAGCTTCTTGATCCATCGGCCTTACAATGAGCAGTTCTTC
14 | few | TRBJ1-6 | TRBV20-1 | TRBD1 | CSARAGTDNSPLHF | TGCAGTGCTAGAGCCGGGACAGATAATTCACCCCTCCACTTT
15 | . | TRBJ2-2 | TRBV7-2 | TRBD1 | CASSLNTGVTGELFF | TGTGCCAGCAGCTTAAACACAGGGGTCACCGGGGAGCTGTTTTTT
16 | . | TRBJ2-6 | TRBV7-6 | . | CASSKKRGFGANVLTF | TGTGCCAGCAGTAAGAAAAGGGGGTTCGGGGCCAACGTCCTGACTTTC
15 | . | TRBJ2-7 | TRBV15 | . | CATSRDPGRGVEQYF | TGTGCCACCAGCAGAGATCCGGGACGTGGGGTCGAGCAGTACTTC
15 | many | TRBJ1-2 | TRBV28 | TRBD1 | CASSFRGRPNYGYTF | TGTGCCAGCAGTTTCAGGGGGAGGCCTAACTATGGCTACACCTTC
14 | . | TRBJ2-3 | TRBV25-1 | . | CASSDFRGTDTQYF | TGTGCCAGCAGTGATTTCCGCGGGACAGATACGCAGTATTTT
16 | many | TRBJ2-3 | TRBV25-1 | TRBD2 | CASSESRRGVTDTQYF | TGTGCCAGCAGTGAATCACGGCGGGGGGTAACAGATACGCAGTATTTT